The 25 T cell receptor beta chains in this list originate from one sample, sequenced in a study of blood T cell repertoires in COVID-19. TCRdb's table, derived via immunoSEQ multiplex PCR, lists solely in-frame clones and lacks some. The sample contains a few hundred thousand clones, 70% to 90% of which appear only once. The sample comprised peripheral blood. These receptors were obtained from a man between 18 and 29 years old with active or convalescent COVID-19.

V is TRBV7-3 and J is TRBJ2-1, with D hard to call. With 5 bases removed from V and 1 base from J, the gap between germline ends came to 9 bases. There are 14 residues in the CDR3. CDR1 and CDR2 (germline): SGHTA, FQGTGA. DNA of the CDR3: TGTGCCAGCAGCGAGGTCCCATCCTACAATGAGCAGTTCTTC. Residues: CASSEVPSYNEQFF.

The J gene is TRBJ1-2, the V gene TRBV30; the match to TRBD1 covers 11 bases. Germline V gene sequence: CDR1 GTSNPN, CDR2 SVGIG (reference sequence). This CDR3 spans 14 amino acids. V lost 4 bases, J lost 5 bases, and 6 bases stayed unmatched. This chain's CDR3 is CAWNRDRGFYGYTF. CDR3 nucleotide sequence: TGTGCCTGGAATAGGGACAGGGGGTTTTATGGCTACACCTTC.

In this sample, this clone turned up a few times. The chain has TRBV7-9 and TRBJ1-5, with 10 bases matching TRBD1. In germline, CDR1 is SEHNR, CDR2 FQNEAQ (reference sequence). This CDR3 comprises 15 residues. The junction had 3 bases not matched to a gene; V was cut back by 5 bases and J by 2 bases. CDR3 region: CASSPGTGGNQPQHF. The DNA for the CDR3 is TGTGCCAGCAGCCCAGGGACAGGGGGCAATCAGCCCCAGCATTTT.

In DNA form, the CDR3 reads TGTGCCAGCAGTTACTGGGGGGCTAATGAAAAACTGTTTTTT. Translation gives CASSYWGANEKLFF. This chain links TRBV6-5 with TRBJ1-4; D may be TRBD1 (5 bases). Germline loops: CDR1 MNHEY, CDR2 SVGAGI. V was cut by 1 base and J by 3 bases, with 6 bases left in between. This CDR3 has 14 residues.

V is TRBV6-6 and J is TRBJ1-5, with D possibly being TRBD1 (6 bases). The V gene's germline CDR1 is MNHNY and CDR2 SVGAGI (reference sequence). Trimming cost V 2 bases and J 7 bases, with 12 bases left between them. The CDR3 is made up of 14 amino acids. CDR3 in amino acids: CASSYPGVEQPQHF. DNA for the CDR3: TGTGCCAGCAGTTACCCAGGGGTGGAACAGCCCCAGCATTTT.

The V call is TRBV7-8, the J call TRBJ2-7; unclear D gene. The germline V and J ends were trimmed by 0 bases and 1 base, with 7 bases remaining between them. The CDR3 extends over 14 amino acids. CDR1 and CDR2 (germline): SGHVS, FQNEAQ. The CDR3 sequence is CASSLAIRSYEQYF. The DNA for the CDR3 is TGTGCCAGCAGCTTAGCGATTAGATCCTACGAGCAGTACTTC.

The chain links TRBV7-6 to TRBJ1-1; 9 bases fit TRBD1. Germline V gene sequence: CDR1 SGHVS, CDR2 FNYEAQ. The CDR3 totals 17 residues. After removal of 5 bases from V and 2 bases from J, the junction contained 12 bases not matched to a gene. This chain's CDR3 is CASSKIRDRAGNTEAFF. The CDR3 nucleotides read TGTGCCAGCAGCAAAATCCGGGACAGGGCCGGAAACACTGAAGCTTTCTTT.

CDR3 in amino acids: CASSSRGASGYTF. The CDR3 DNA reads TGTGCCAGCAGCTCGCGGGGGGCGTCTGGCTACACCTTC. V is TRBV14 and J is TRBJ1-2; a weak D match, TRBD1 (6 bases). Trimming shortened V by 5 bases and J by 7 bases, and 14 bases separated the two germline ends. The V gene's germline CDR1 is SGHDN and CDR2 FVKESK. There are 13 residues in the CDR3.

This chain connects TRBV5-4 to TRBJ2-5, with 9 bases identical to TRBD2. The V segment lost 5 bases and the J segment 5 bases; nucleotides outside the gene matches: 4. The germline CDR1 and CDR2 sequences are SGHNT and YYREEE (reference sequence). The CDR3 has 13 residues. CDR3 nucleotide sequence: TGTGCCAGCAGTCGCGGGAGGGAGGAGACCCAGTACTTC. Translation gives CASSRGREETQYF.

V and J are TRBV4-1 and TRBJ2-1; D is unclear. Germline V gene data show CDR1 as MGHRA and CDR2 as YSYEKL. Trimming left V 0 bases short and J 0 bases short, with 12 bases between. This CDR3 is built from 17 residues. The CDR3 is CASSQDATFSSYNEQFF. The CDR3 coding sequence is TGCGCCAGCAGCCAAGATGCGACATTCAGCTCCTACAATGAGCAGTTCTTC.

The V and J genes are TRBV19 and TRBJ1-3, with 10 positions matching TRBD1. The CDR3 runs 19 residues. The germline V gene has CDR1 LNHDA and CDR2 SQIVND (reference sequence). The V and J ends lost 3 bases and 0 bases, in that order; junction bases with no gene match: 11. CDR3 coding DNA: TGTGCCAGTAGTATTCTTCTCCCGGGACAGGGGAGCTCTGGAAACACCATATATTTT. Translating gives CASSILLPGQGSSGNTIYF.

The gene calls are TRBV9 and TRBJ2-7; D might be TRBD2 (6 bases). This CDR3 has 17 amino acids. CDR1 is SGDLS, CDR2 YYNGEE, per germline. V lost 5 bases and J lost 2, with 23 bases in between. CDR3 loop: CASRNILGGSGPYEQYF. In DNA, the CDR3 is TGTGCCAGCAGGAACATCCTCGGAGGTAGCGGACCCTACGAGCAGTACTTC.

The V call is TRBV7-3, the J call TRBJ2-6; D gene unclear. The length of the CDR3 is 16 residues. V was trimmed by 2 bases and J by 0 bases, leaving 8 bases between them. The germline gives CDR1 SGHTA, CDR2 FQGTGA. This CDR3 reads CASSLEVSSGANVLTF. CDR3 coding DNA: TGTGCCAGCAGCTTAGAGGTTTCCTCTGGGGCCAACGTCCTGACTTTC.

The chain couples TRBV14 to TRBJ1-1; D unclear. Between the trimmed V and J ends, which lost 1 base and 5 bases, there was a span of 8 bases. Germline CDR1 is SGHDN and CDR2 is FVKESK. The CDR3 loop spans 13 amino acids. CDR3 region: CASSQGSGTEAFF. CDR3 bases: TGTGCCAGCAGCCAAGGGTCGGGGACTGAAGCTTTCTTT.

The chain has TRBV7-8 and TRBJ1-5, with D possibly matching TRBD1 (5 bases). This CDR3 has 16 residues. The ends were cut back, 8 bases at V and 5 bases at J, with 22 bases in the middle. Germline CDR1 and CDR2: SGHVS and FQNEAQ. The CDR3 is CASSKEGALGHQPQHF. The CDR3 DNA reads as TGTGCCAGCTCCAAGGAAGGGGCGCTTGGCCATCAGCCCCAGCATTTT.

This chain uses TRBV30 with TRBJ1-2, with D possibly being TRBD1 (6 bases). Germline-derived CDR1 and CDR2 are GTSNPN and SVGIG (reference sequence). This CDR3 comprises 15 residues. Trimming took off 3 bases at V and 2 bases at J, with 16 bases between the two ends. CDR3 DNA: TGTGCCTGGAGGATAGGGCCTGACAGGAACTATGGCTACACCTTC. Residues: CAWRIGPDRNYGYTF.

V and J are TRBV9 and TRBJ1-5, with D possibly TRBD1 on 6 matching bases. The CDR3 extends over 15 amino acids. V lost 5 bases to trimming and J lost 3 bases, with 15 bases between them. Germline values: CDR1 SGDLS, CDR2 YYNGEE. CDR3 loop: CASRGRDNPNQPQHF. CDR3 nucleotides: TGTGCCAGCAGGGGTCGGGACAACCCCAATCAGCCCCAGCATTTT.

The rearrangement uses TRBV29-1 and TRBJ1-2, with D hard to call. This CDR3 comprises 12 residues. Germline CDR1 is SQVTM and CDR2 is ANQGSEA. The V and J ends lost 4 bases and 5 bases respectively, with 11 bases between them. The CDR3 coding sequence is TGCAGCGTTGTGCGCCCCATATATGGCTACACCTTC. Protein: CSVVRPIYGYTF. Combining the CDR3 with reference TRBV29-1 and TRBJ1-2 gives the whole variable domain SAVISQKPSRDICQRGTSLTIQCQVDSQVTMMFWYRQQPGQSLTLIATANQGSEATYESGFVIDKFPISRPNLTFSTLTVSNMSPEDSSIYLCSVVRPIYGYTFGSGTRLTVV.

The chain carries TRBV4-1 and TRBJ2-5, with D possibly being TRBD1 (6 bases). The germline V and J ends were trimmed by 6 bases and 3 bases, with 14 bases remaining between them. CDR1 and CDR2 (germline): MGHRA, YSYEKL. The CDR3 spans 14 residues. The CDR3 protein is CASSYPGAKETQYF. CDR3 DNA: TGCGCCAGCAGTTACCCAGGGGCTAAAGAGACCCAGTACTTC.

This clone showed up just once. The gene calls are TRBV7-8 and TRBJ2-7; D perhaps matches TRBD1 (5 bases). The ends were cut back, 1 base at V and 3 bases at J, with 10 bases in the middle. Germline-derived CDR1 and CDR2 are SGHVS and FQNEAQ. CDR3 length: 14 residues. In DNA form, the CDR3 reads TGTGCCAGCAGCTTAGATGCAGGGTACTACGAGCAGTACTTC. Translating it yields CASSLDAGYYEQYF. The full variable domain, with the rest looked up from reference TRBV7-8 and TRBJ2-7, is GAGVSQSPRYKVAKRGQDVALRCDPISGHVSLFWYQQALGQGPEFLTYFQNEAQLDKSGLPSDRFFAERPEGSVSTLKIQRTQQEDSAVYLCASSLDAGYYEQYFGPGTRLTVT.

The V and J genes are TRBV30 and TRBJ1-2, with D hard to call. The CDR3 extends over 13 amino acids. CDR1 is GTSNPN and CDR2 is SVGIG in the germline V gene (reference sequence). Between the trimmed V and J ends, which lost 4 bases and 0 bases, there was a span of 9 bases. CDR3 sequence: CAWTRGANYGYTF. The CDR3 bases are TGTGCCTGGACCAGAGGAGCTAACTATGGCTACACCTTC.

This clone was observed once. The chain carries TRBV15 and TRBJ1-2, with 10 nucleotides matching TRBD1. The CDR3 is 15 residues long. The V segment lost 5 bases and the J segment 1 base; nucleotides outside the gene matches: 4. Germline V CDR1 and CDR2: LNHNV, YYDKDF (reference sequence). CDR3 nucleotides: TGTGCCACCAGCCCCGGGACAGGGGATAACTATGGCTACACCTTC. Protein sequence: CATSPGTGDNYGYTF. Based on the CDR3 plus reference TRBV15 and TRBJ1-2, the full variable domain is DAMVIQNPRYQVTQFGKPVTLSCSQTLNHNVMYWYQQKSSQAPKLLFHYYDKDFNNEADTPDNFQSRRPNTSFCFLDIRSPGLGDTAMYLCATSPGTGDNYGYTFGSGTRLTVV.

The chain recombines TRBV6-2 or TRBV6-3 with TRBJ2-7; 10 bases match TRBD2. Germline V gene data show CDR1 as MNHEY and CDR2 as SVGEGT. The CDR3 loop spans 15 amino acids. V shed 0 bases and J 4 bases; nucleotides not matched to a gene: 3. CDR3 sequence: CASSYSASGRYEQYF. The DNA for the CDR3 is TGTGCCAGCAGTTACTCGGCTAGCGGGAGATACGAGCAGTACTTC.

The V call is TRBV7-9, the J call TRBJ2-1, with 11 bases identical to TRBD2. This CDR3 has 15 residues. The germline V gene has CDR1 SEHNR and CDR2 FQNEAQ (reference sequence). Unmatched junction bases numbered 3, after V lost 5 bases and J lost 3 bases. CDR3 nucleotides: TGTGCCAGCAGCCGCGGGACTAGCGGCTACAATGAGCAGTTCTTC. The encoded protein is CASSRGTSGYNEQFF.

This clone was counted between two and nine times. The chain uses TRBV9 and TRBJ2-1; D possibly corresponds to TRBD2 (7 bases). The CDR3 contains 16 residues. V lost 3 bases and J 2 bases, leaving 15 bases between the germline ends. CDR1 and CDR2 (germline): SGDLS, YYNGEE. This chain's CDR3 is CASSALGGGPYNEQFF. The CDR3 nucleotides are TGTGCCAGCAGCGCCCTGGGGGGGGGCCCCTACAATGAGCAGTTCTTC.